This is a list of T cell receptor beta chains from one sample in a study of blood T cell repertoires in COVID-19. Repertoires were generated with immunoSEQ multiplex PCR, while TCRdb's copy carries only in-frame clones and drops some. This sample yields about 27,000 clones, of which roughly 90% are seen a single time; approximately 3% belongs to the top ten. Sequenced: peripheral blood. All receptors come from a human donor in a cohort sampled during active COVID-19. Both conserved end residues are part of each CDR3. A D gene is named only where the DNA matches it firmly. Some rows mark clone size as missing; the rest say once, few, many or name a class of expanded clone.

size: .; J: TRBJ1-2; V: TRBV9; D: .; CDR3: CASSARQNYGYTF; DNA: TGTGCCAGCAGCGCCCGACAGAACTATGGCTACACCTTC
size: .; J: TRBJ2-2; V: TRBV14; D: .; CDR3: CASSQSGATGELFF; DNA: TGTGCCAGCAGCCAGAGCGGAGCTACCGGGGAGCTGTTTTTT
size: .; J: TRBJ2-3; V: TRBV11-2; D: TRBD2; CDR3: CASSPPGTSGTDTQYF; DNA: TGTGCCAGCAGCCCCCCCGGGACTAGCGGCACAGATACGCAGTATTTT
size: .; J: TRBJ2-2; V: TRBV28; D: TRBD1; CDR3: CASSKITGVTGELFF; DNA: TGTGCCAGCAGTAAGATAACAGGGGTCACCGGGGAGCTGTTTTTT
size: .; J: TRBJ1-1; V: TRBV10-3; D: .; CDR3: CAIGRGEGAFF; DNA: TGTGCCATCGGAAGGGGGGAGGGAGCTTTCTTT
size: .; J: TRBJ1-5; V: TRBV4-1; D: .; CDR3: CASSQILVGGRRNQPQHF; DNA: TGCGCCAGCAGCCAAATCCTAGTGGGGGGACGGCGCAATCAGCCCCAGCATTTT
size: .; J: TRBJ2-2; V: TRBV10-1; D: TRBD2; CDR3: CASSRTSGGHTGELFF; DNA: TGCGCCAGCAGTCGGACTAGCGGGGGGCACACCGGGGAGCTGTTTTTT
size: .; J: TRBJ1-5; V: TRBV4-1; D: .; CDR3: CASRAGGGSNQPQHF; DNA: TGCGCCAGCAGGGCTGGGGGAGGGAGCAATCAGCCCCAGCATTTT
size: .; J: TRBJ2-1; V: TRBV5-1; D: .; CDR3: CASSLGEGGSYNEQFF; DNA: TGCGCCAGCAGCTTGGGGGAGGGGGGCTCCTACAATGAGCAGTTCTTC
size: .; J: TRBJ2-5; V: TRBV18; D: .; CDR3: CASSPGTPLRETQYF; DNA: TGTGCCAGCTCACCCGGGACTCCGCTTCGGGAGACCCAGTACTTC
size: .; J: TRBJ2-3; V: TRBV27; D: TRBD2; CDR3: CASSLSRTSDHTDTQYF; DNA: TGTGCCAGCAGTTTATCAAGGACTAGCGACCACACAGATACGCAGTATTTT
size: .; J: TRBJ1-5; V: TRBV3-1/TRBV3-2; D: TRBD1; CDR3: CASSSRDRDQPQHF; DNA: TGTGCCAGCAGCAGCCGGGACAGAGATCAGCCCCAGCATTTT
size: .; J: TRBJ2-1; V: TRBV2; D: TRBD1; CDR3: CATPGGSYNEQFF; DNA: TGTGCCACACCAGGGGGCAGCTACAATGAGCAGTTCTTC
size: .; J: TRBJ1-2; V: TRBV9; D: TRBD1; CDR3: CASSARDRGNYGYTF; DNA: TGTGCCAGCAGCGCACGGGACAGGGGTAACTATGGCTACACCTTC
size: .; J: TRBJ2-1; V: TRBV5-6; D: .; CDR3: CASSLDRVNEQFF; DNA: TGTGCCAGCAGCTTGGACAGGGTCAATGAGCAGTTCTTC
size: .; J: TRBJ1-6; V: TRBV11-2; D: .; CDR3: CASSLEETGGGLHNSPLHF; DNA: TGTGCCAGCAGCTTAGAGGAGACAGGTGGTGGGTTGCATAATTCACCCCTCCACTTT
size: .; J: TRBJ1-4; V: TRBV28; D: TRBD1; CDR3: CASKGARELFF; DNA: TGTGCCAGCAAGGGGGCGAGGGAACTGTTTTTT
size: .; J: TRBJ2-1; V: TRBV7-9; D: .; CDR3: CASSLGDLGPFF; DNA: TGTGCCAGCAGCTTAGGTGACCTGGGGCCGTTCTTC
size: .; J: TRBJ2-7; V: TRBV3-1/TRBV3-2; D: TRBD1; CDR3: CASSRKLGQGAIAQYF; DNA: TGTGCCAGCAGCCGAAAGCTGGGACAGGGGGCTATTGCGCAGTACTTC
size: .; J: TRBJ2-7; V: TRBV6-6; D: .; CDR3: CAAAGAGINEQYF; DNA: TGTGCCGCCGCCGGTGCAGGGATCAACGAGCAGTACTTC
size: .; J: TRBJ2-2; V: TRBV6-6; D: TRBD2; CDR3: CASSIAGAITGELFF; DNA: TGTGCCAGCAGTATAGCGGGGGCCATCACCGGGGAGCTGTTTTTT
size: .; J: TRBJ1-6; V: TRBV11-2; D: TRBD1; CDR3: CASSLAFIRGNSPLHF; DNA: TGTGCCAGCAGCTTAGCTTTTATCAGGGGGAATTCACCCCTCCACTTT
size: once; J: TRBJ1-4; V: TRBV5-1; D: TRBD1; CDR3: CASRLGQGGEKLFF; DNA: TGCGCCAGCAGACTAGGACAGGGAGGAGAAAAACTGTTTTTT
size: .; J: TRBJ1-1; V: TRBV5-6; D: .; CDR3: CASSLRGNTEAFF; DNA: TGTGCCAGCAGCTTGCGAGGGAACACTGAAGCTTTCTTT
size: .; J: TRBJ2-1; V: TRBV3-1/TRBV3-2; D: TRBD2; CDR3: CASSHDPGTSSNEQFF; DNA: TGTGCCAGCAGCCACGACCCCGGGACTAGCAGCAATGAGCAGTTCTTC
size: .; J: TRBJ1-3; V: TRBV5-1; D: .; CDR3: CASSLDGTSGNTIYF; DNA: TGCGCCAGCAGCTTGGATGGGACTTCTGGAAACACCATATATTTT
size: .; J: TRBJ2-1; V: TRBV5-1; D: .; CDR3: CASKGGYHNEQFF; DNA: TGCGCCAGCAAAGGAGGGTACCACAATGAGCAGTTCTTC
size: .; J: TRBJ2-7; V: TRBV11-3; D: .; CDR3: CASSLLTASSEQYF; DNA: TGTGCCAGCAGCTTATTGACAGCTTCGAGTGAGCAGTACTTC
size: .; J: TRBJ1-2; V: TRBV6-6; D: TRBD1; CDR3: CASSSPDREAYGYTF; DNA: TGTGCCAGCAGTTCACCGGACAGGGAGGCCTATGGCTACACCTTC
size: .; J: TRBJ1-3; V: TRBV27; D: TRBD1; CDR3: CASSLGIPGQGARNTIYF; DNA: TGTGCCAGCAGTTTGGGAATTCCGGGACAGGGGGCGCGAAACACCATATATTTT
size: .; J: TRBJ2-3; V: TRBV6-6; D: .; CDR3: CASSYSFGGDTQYF; DNA: TGTGCCAGCAGTTACTCGTTTGGGGGGGATACGCAGTATTTT
size: .; J: TRBJ1-6; V: TRBV6-2/TRBV6-3; D: .; CDR3: CASSYSTARAYNSPLHF; DNA: TGTGCCAGCAGTTACTCGACAGCCCGAGCCTATAATTCACCCCTCCACTTT
size: .; J: TRBJ2-2; V: TRBV2; D: .; CDR3: CASNRARGTGELFF; DNA: TGTGCCAGCAACAGGGCGCGAGGCACCGGGGAGCTGTTTTTT
size: .; J: TRBJ2-1; V: TRBV6-5; D: .; CDR3: CASSPAGALNEQFF; DNA: TGTGCCAGCAGCCCCGCGGGGGCCCTTAATGAGCAGTTCTTC
size: .; J: TRBJ1-6; V: TRBV2; D: TRBD1; CDR3: CASTLPGQGNSPLHF; DNA: TGTGCCAGCACACTGCCGGGACAGGGGAATTCACCCCTCCACTTT
size: .; J: TRBJ2-5; V: TRBV7-9; D: TRBD1; CDR3: CASSPDRGPISTQYF; DNA: TGTGCCAGCAGCCCGGACAGGGGGCCAATTTCGACCCAGTACTTC
size: .; J: TRBJ1-2; V: TRBV10-3; D: .; CDR3: CAISAEISYGYTF; DNA: TGTGCCATCAGTGCGGAGATATCCTATGGCTACACCTTC
size: .; J: TRBJ1-5; V: TRBV18; D: .; CDR3: CASSRGLPEPQHF; DNA: TGTGCCAGCTCAAGGGGACTGCCAGAGCCCCAGCATTTT
size: .; J: TRBJ1-1; V: TRBV6-5; D: .; CDR3: CASSYDRSLNTEAFF; DNA: TGTGCCAGCAGTTATGACAGGTCTTTGAACACTGAAGCTTTCTTT
size: once; J: TRBJ1-4; V: TRBV7-6; D: .; CDR3: CASSLARQGANEKLFF; DNA: TGTGCCAGCAGCTTAGCGCGGCAGGGCGCTAATGAAAAACTGTTTTTT
size: .; J: TRBJ2-5; V: TRBV27; D: TRBD2; CDR3: CASSKTSGGFQETQYF; DNA: TGTGCCAGCAGTAAAACTAGCGGGGGGTTCCAAGAGACCCAGTACTTC
size: .; J: TRBJ1-1; V: TRBV2; D: TRBD1; CDR3: CASSDRGLGTEAFF; DNA: TGTGCCAGCAGCGACAGGGGGCTAGGCACTGAAGCTTTCTTT
size: .; J: TRBJ1-2; V: TRBV10-3; D: .; CDR3: CAISESTLEGGYTF; DNA: TGTGCCATCAGTGAGTCGACCCTAGAGGGTGGCTACACCTTC
size: .; J: TRBJ1-1; V: TRBV7-2; D: .; CDR3: CASSFSQVNTEAFF; DNA: TGTGCCAGCAGCTTCTCTCAGGTGAACACTGAAGCTTTCTTT
size: .; J: TRBJ1-2; V: TRBV7-9; D: TRBD1; CDR3: CASSTSLRDSSGYTF; DNA: TGTGCCAGCAGCACATCCCTCCGGGACAGTAGCGGCTACACCTTC
size: .; J: TRBJ2-1; V: TRBV5-1; D: .; CDR3: CASSLGGNEQFF; DNA: TGCGCCAGCAGCTTGGGAGGAAATGAGCAGTTCTTC
size: once; J: TRBJ2-2; V: TRBV15; D: TRBD2; CDR3: CATSRGRVSGATGELFF; DNA: TGTGCCACCAGCAGGGGCCGGGTTAGCGGGGCTACCGGGGAGCTGTTTTTT
size: .; J: TRBJ1-2; V: TRBV7-2; D: TRBD1; CDR3: CASSLQGQGGMGGYTF; DNA: TGTGCCAGCAGCTTACAGGGACAGGGCGGAATGGGGGGCTACACCTTC
size: medium-sized; J: TRBJ1-1; V: TRBV9; D: .; CDR3: CASSVLPDTEAFF; DNA: TGTGCCAGCAGCGTCTTACCGGACACTGAAGCTTTCTTT